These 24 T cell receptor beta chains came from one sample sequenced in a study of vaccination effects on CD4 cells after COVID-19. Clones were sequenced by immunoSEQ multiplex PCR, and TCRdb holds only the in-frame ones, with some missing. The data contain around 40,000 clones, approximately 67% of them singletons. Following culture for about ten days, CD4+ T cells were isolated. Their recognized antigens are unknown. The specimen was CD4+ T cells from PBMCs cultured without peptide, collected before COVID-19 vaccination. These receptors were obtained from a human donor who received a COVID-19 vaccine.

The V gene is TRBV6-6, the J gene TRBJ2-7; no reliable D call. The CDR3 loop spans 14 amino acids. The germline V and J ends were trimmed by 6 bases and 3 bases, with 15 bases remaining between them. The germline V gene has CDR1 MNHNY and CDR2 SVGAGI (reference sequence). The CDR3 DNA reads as TGTGCCAGCAGCGGACGATATTCGGACTACGAGCAGTACTTC. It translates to CASSGRYSDYEQYF.

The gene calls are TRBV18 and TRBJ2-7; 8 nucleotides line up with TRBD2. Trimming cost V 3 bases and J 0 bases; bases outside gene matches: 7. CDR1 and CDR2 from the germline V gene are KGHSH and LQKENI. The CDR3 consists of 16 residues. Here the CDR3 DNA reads TGTGCCAGCTCACCTCTCACCGGGACTAGCTCCTACGAGCAGTACTTC. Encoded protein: CASSPLTGTSSYEQYF.

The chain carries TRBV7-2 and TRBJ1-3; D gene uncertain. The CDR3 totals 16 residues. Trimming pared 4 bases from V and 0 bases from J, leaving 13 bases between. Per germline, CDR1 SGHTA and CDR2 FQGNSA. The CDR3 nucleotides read TGTGCCAGCAGCTCCCACTCGGTCGTCTCTGGAAACACCATATATTTT. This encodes CASSSHSVVSGNTIYF. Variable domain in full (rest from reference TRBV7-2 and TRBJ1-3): GAGVSQSPSNKVTEKGKDVELRCDPISGHTALYWYRQSLGQGLEFLIYFQGNSAPDKSGLPSDRFSAERTGGSVSTLTIQRTQQEDSAVYLCASSSHSVVSGNTIYFGEGSWLTVV.

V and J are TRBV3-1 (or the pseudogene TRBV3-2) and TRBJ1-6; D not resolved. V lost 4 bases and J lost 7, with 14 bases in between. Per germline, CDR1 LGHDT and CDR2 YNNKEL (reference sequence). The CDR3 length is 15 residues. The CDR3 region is CASSLGHRGNSPLHF. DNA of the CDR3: TGTGCCAGCAGCCTAGGGCATCGAGGAAATTCACCCCTCCACTTT.

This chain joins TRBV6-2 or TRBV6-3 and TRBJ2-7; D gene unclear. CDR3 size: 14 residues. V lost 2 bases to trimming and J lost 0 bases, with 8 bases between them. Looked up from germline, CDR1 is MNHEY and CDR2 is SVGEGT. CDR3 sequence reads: CASSYIAGSYEQYF. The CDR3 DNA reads TGTGCCAGCAGTTACATCGCTGGCTCCTACGAGCAGTACTTC.

The CDR3 bases are TGTGCTAGTGGAAGAGGGGGGAACACTGAAGCTTTCTTT. Protein product: CASGRGGNTEAFF. The chain links TRBV12-5 to TRBJ1-1, with D possibly matching TRBD1 (6 bases). The CDR3 extends over 13 amino acids. V dropped 6 bases and J dropped 1 base, with 9 bases sitting between them. CDR1 and CDR2 from the germline V gene are LGHNT and FRNRAP.

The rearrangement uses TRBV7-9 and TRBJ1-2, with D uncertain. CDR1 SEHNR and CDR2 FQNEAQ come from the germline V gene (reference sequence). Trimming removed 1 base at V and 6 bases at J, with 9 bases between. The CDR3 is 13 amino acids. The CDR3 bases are TGTGCCAGCAGCTTAGACACAAGCGATGGCTACACCTTC. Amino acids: CASSLDTSDGYTF.

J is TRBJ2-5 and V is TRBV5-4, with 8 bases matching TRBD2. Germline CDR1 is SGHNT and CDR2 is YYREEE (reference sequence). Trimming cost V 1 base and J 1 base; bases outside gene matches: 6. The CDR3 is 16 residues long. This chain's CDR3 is CASSLYRGGVQETQYF. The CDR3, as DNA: TGTGCCAGCAGCTTGTATCGGGGGGGGGTCCAAGAGACCCAGTACTTC.

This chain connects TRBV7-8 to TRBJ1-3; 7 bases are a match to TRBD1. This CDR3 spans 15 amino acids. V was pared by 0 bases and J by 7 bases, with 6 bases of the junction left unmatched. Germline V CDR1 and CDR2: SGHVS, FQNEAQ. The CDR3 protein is CASSLAGTAGNTIYF. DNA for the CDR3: TGTGCCAGCAGCTTAGCCGGGACAGCGGGGAACACCATATATTTT.

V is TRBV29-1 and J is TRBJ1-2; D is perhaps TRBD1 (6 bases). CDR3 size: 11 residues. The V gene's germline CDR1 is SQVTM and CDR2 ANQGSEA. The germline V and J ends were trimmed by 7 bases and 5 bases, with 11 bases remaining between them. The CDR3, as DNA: TGCAGCGCCGCGACAGGTTATGGCTACACCTTC. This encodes CSAATGYGYTF.

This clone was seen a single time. CDR3 in amino acids: CASSHRYEQYF. DNA for the CDR3: TGCGCCAGCAGCCACAGGTACGAGCAGTACTTC. The chain uses TRBV4-1 and TRBJ2-7; D is ambiguous. From germline, CDR1 is MGHRA and CDR2 YSYEKL. Trimming left V 3 bases short and J 4 bases short, with 4 bases between. The length of the CDR3 is 11 residues.

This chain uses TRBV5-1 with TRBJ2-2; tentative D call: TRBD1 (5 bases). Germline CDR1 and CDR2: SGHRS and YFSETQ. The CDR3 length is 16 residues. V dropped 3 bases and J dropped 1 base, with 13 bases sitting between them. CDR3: CASSYTGAGNTGELFF. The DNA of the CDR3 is TGCGCCAGCAGCTATACAGGTGCAGGGAACACCGGGGAGCTGTTTTTT.

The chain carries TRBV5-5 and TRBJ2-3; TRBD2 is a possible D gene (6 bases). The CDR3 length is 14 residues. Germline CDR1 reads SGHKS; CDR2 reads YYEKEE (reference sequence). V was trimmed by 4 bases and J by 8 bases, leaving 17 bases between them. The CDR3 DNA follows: TGTGCCAGCAGCGGAGGGGATGGCGTACTTACGCAGTATTTT. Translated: CASSGGDGVLTQYF. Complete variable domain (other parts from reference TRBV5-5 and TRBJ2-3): DAGVTQSPTHLIKTRGQQVTLRCSPISGHKSVSWYQQVLGQGPQFIFQYYEKEERGRGNFPDRFSARQFPNYSSELNVNALLLGDSALYLCASSGGDGVLTQYFGPGTRLTVL.

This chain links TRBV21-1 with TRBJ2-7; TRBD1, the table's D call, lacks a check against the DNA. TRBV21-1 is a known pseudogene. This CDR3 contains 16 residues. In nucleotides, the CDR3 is TGTGCCAGCAGCAAAGATGAAAACAGGGTTTCCTACGAGCAGTACTTC. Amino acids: CASSKDENRVSYEQYF.

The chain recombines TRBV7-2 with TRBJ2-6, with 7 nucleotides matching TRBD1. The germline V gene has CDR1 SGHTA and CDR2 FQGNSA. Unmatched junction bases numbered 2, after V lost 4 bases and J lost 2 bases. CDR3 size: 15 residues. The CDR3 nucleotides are TGTGCCAGCAGCTCTACAGGGGCTGGGGCCAACGTCCTGACTTTC. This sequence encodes CASSSTGAGANVLTF.

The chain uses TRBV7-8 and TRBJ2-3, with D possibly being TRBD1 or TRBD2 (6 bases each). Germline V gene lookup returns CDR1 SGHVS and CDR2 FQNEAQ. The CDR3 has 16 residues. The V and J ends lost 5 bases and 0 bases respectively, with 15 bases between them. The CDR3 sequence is CASSLSGAFSTDTQYF. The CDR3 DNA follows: TGTGCCAGCAGCCTCTCGGGGGCTTTTAGCACAGATACGCAGTATTTT.

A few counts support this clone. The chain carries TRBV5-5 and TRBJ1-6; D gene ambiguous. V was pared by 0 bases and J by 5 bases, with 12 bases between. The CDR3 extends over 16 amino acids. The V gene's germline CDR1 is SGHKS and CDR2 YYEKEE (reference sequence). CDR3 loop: CASSLGQDVNNSPLHF. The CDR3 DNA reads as TGTGCCAGCAGCTTGGGGCAGGACGTCAATAATTCACCCCTCCACTTT.

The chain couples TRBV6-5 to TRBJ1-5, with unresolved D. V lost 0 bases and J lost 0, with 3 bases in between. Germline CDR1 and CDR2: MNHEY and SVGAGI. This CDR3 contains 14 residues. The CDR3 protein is CASSYSYSNQPQHF. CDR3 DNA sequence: TGTGCCAGCAGTTACTCATATAGCAATCAGCCCCAGCATTTT.

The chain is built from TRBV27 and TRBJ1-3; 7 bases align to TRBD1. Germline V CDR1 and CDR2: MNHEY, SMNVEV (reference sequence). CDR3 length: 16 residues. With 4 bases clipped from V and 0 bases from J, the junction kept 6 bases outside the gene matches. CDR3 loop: CASSSGQAHSGNTIYF. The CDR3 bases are TGTGCCAGCAGTTCCGGACAGGCCCACTCTGGAAACACCATATATTTT.

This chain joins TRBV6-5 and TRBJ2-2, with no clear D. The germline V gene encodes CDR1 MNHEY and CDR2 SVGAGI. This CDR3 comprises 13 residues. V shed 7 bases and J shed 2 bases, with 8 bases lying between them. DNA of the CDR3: TGTGCCAGCAAGGCAGAAAACACCGGGGAGCTGTTTTTT. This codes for CASKAENTGELFF.

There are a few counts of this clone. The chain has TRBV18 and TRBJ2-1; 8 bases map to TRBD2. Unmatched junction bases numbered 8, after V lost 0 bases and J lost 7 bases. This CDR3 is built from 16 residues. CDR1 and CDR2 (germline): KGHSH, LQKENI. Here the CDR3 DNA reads TGTGCCAGCTCACCACCGGGCGGGAGGTTCCTTAATGAGCAGTTCTTC. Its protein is CASSPPGGRFLNEQFF.

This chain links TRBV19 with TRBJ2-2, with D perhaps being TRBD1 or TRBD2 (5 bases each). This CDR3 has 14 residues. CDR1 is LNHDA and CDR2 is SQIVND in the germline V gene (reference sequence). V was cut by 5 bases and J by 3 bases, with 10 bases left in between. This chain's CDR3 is CASSSPGHTGELFF. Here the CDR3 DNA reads TGTGCCAGTAGTTCCCCGGGGCACACCGGGGAGCTGTTTTTT.

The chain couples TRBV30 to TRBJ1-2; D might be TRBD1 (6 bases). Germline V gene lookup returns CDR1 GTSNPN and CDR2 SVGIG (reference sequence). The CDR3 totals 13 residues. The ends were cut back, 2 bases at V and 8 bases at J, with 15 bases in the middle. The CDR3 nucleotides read TGTGCCTGGAGTTATAATACAGGGTTCGGCTACACCTTC. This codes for CAWSYNTGFGYTF.

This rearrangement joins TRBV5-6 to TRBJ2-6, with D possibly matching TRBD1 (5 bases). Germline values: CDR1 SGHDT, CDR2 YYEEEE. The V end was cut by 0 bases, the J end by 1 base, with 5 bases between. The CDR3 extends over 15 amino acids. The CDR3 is CASSLAGSGANVLTF. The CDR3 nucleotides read TGTGCCAGCAGCTTGGCAGGGTCTGGGGCCAACGTCCTGACTTTC.